The 25 T cell receptor beta chains below all came from one sample that was sequenced in a study of cytomegalovirus exposure and HLA in healthy donors. PCR primers comprised 60 Vbeta and 13 Jbeta primers. Some clones are missing from TCRdb's copy, which holds only in-frame ones; the method was immunoSEQ multiplex PCR. Here the sample spans 150,000 to 200,000 clones, approximately 81% being singletons. The sample taken for sequencing was PBMCs. These receptors were taken from a woman aged 18-30 years in good health and CMV-seropositive.

The rearrangement joins TRBV4-1 to TRBJ1-6; possible D gene TRBD1, 6 bases. CDR1 and CDR2 from the germline V gene are MGHRA and YSYEKL. CDR3 length: 15 residues. V was clipped by 6 bases and J by 2 bases, with 11 bases between them. The CDR3 region is CASSPRQAYNSPLHF. As DNA, the CDR3 is TGCGCCAGCAGTCCACGACAGGCCTATAATTCACCCCTCCACTTT.

J is TRBJ1-4 and V is TRBV27; D is ambiguous. CDR3 length equals 14 residues. Trimming removed 4 bases at V and 6 bases at J, with 12 bases between. The germline V gene encodes CDR1 MNHEY and CDR2 SMNVEV (reference sequence). CDR3 sequence (DNA): TGTGCCAGCAGTTCCTATCAATCGGATGAAAAACTGTTTTTT. It yields the protein CASSSYQSDEKLFF.

V is TRBV5-6 and J is TRBJ2-5; 7 bases match TRBD1. V dropped 0 bases and J dropped 4; count of bases not matched to a gene: 6. Germline V lookup: CDR1 SGHDT, CDR2 YYEEEE. The CDR3 sequence is 15 residues long. CDR3 region: CASSLEQGYGETQYF. CDR3 bases: TGTGCCAGCAGCTTGGAACAGGGGTATGGAGAGACCCAGTACTTC.

The genes are TRBV18 and TRBJ1-2; the match to TRBD1 covers 7 bases. From germline, CDR1 is KGHSH and CDR2 LQKENI. This CDR3 region has 14 residues. Trimming at V came to 6 bases and at J to 6 bases, leaving 10 bases not matched to a gene. CDR3 sequence reads: CASSRRQGVDGYTF. The CDR3 nucleotides are TGTGCCAGCTCCCGTAGACAGGGAGTAGATGGCTACACCTTC.

The CDR3, as DNA: TGTGCCAGCACCCGAGGCGGGCCCCATCGGGAAGGCTACACCTTC. The encoded protein is CASTRGGPHREGYTF. The V and J genes are TRBV2 and TRBJ1-2; D is ambiguous. V gave up 7 bases and J gave up 8 bases, with 23 bases separating them. The germline V gene encodes CDR1 SNHLY and CDR2 FYNNEI. There are 15 residues in the CDR3. Complete variable domain (other parts from reference TRBV2 and TRBJ1-2): EPEVTQTPSHQVTQMGQEVILRCVPISNHLYFYWYRQILGQKVEFLVSFYNNEISEKSEIFDDQFSVERPDGSNFTLKIRSTKLEDSAMYFCASTRGGPHREGYTFGSGTRLTVV.

J is TRBJ2-1 and V is TRBV30, with 8 bases identical to TRBD2. Germline lookup yields CDR1 GTSNPN and CDR2 SVGIG (reference sequence). The CDR3 has 15 amino acids. With 5 bases clipped from V and 0 bases from J, the junction kept 6 bases outside the gene matches. Here the CDR3 DNA reads TGTGCCTGGTTACGCGGGGGGCTCTCCTACAATGAGCAGTTCTTC. Residues: CAWLRGGLSYNEQFF.

The J gene is TRBJ2-3, the V gene TRBV7-3; 8 bases map to TRBD2. The CDR3 loop spans 16 amino acids. V lost 2 bases and J lost 1; bases outside the gene matches: 5. CDR1 and CDR2 from the germline V gene are SGHTA and FQGTGA. This chain's CDR3 is CASSLGGGPGTDTQYF. CDR3 bases: TGTGCCAGCAGCTTAGGCGGGGGGCCGGGCACAGATACGCAGTATTTT.

This sequence joins TRBV4-2 and TRBJ1-6; no clear D. The germline CDR1 and CDR2 sequences are LGHNA and YNFKEQ. The CDR3 sequence is 14 residues long. The V end lost 0 bases, the J end lost 10 bases, and 10 bases lay between the germline ends. CDR3 region: CASSQEVTDSPLHF. In nucleotides, the CDR3 is TGTGCCAGCAGCCAAGAAGTGACTGACTCACCCCTCCACTTT.

The V gene is TRBV10-2, the J gene TRBJ2-7, with TRBD1 matching 8 bases. The CDR3 loop spans 13 amino acids. The germline V gene encodes CDR1 WSHSY and CDR2 SAAADI. V trimming: 9 bases; J trimming: 0 bases; junction bases outside the gene matches: 4. The CDR3 coding sequence is TGCGCCAGTGGGACAGGCAACTCCTACGAGCAGTACTTC. Its translation: CASGTGNSYEQYF.

The chain couples TRBV7-2 to TRBJ2-2; the D gene is possibly TRBD2 (6 bases). There are 14 residues in the CDR3. Looked up from germline, CDR1 is SGHTA and CDR2 is FQGNSA. V shed 3 bases and J shed 4 bases, with 9 bases lying between them. CDR3 coding DNA: TGTGCCAGCAGCTTTGGAGGGAGCACCGGGGAGCTGTTTTTT. The encoded protein is CASSFGGSTGELFF.

The chain couples TRBV10-2 to TRBJ2-7; TRBD2 aligns across 9 bases. V shed 2 bases, J shed 3 bases, and the junction held 8 bases outside the gene matches. The germline V gene has CDR1 WSHSY and CDR2 SAAADI. The CDR3 runs 16 residues. The CDR3 nucleotides read TGCGCCAGCAGTGAGCCCTTCGCGGGGGGGCTCTACGAGCAGTACTTC. This encodes CASSEPFAGGLYEQYF.

This clone was seen a single time. The rearrangement links TRBV25-1 to TRBJ2-1; 8 bases fit TRBD2. The CDR3 has 14 residues. Per germline, CDR1 MGHDK and CDR2 SYGVNS. The ends lost 5 bases at V and 5 bases at J; junction bases unmatched: 5. CDR3: CASSWAGGHNEQFF. CDR3 sequence (DNA): TGTGCCAGCAGTTGGGCGGGGGGTCACAATGAGCAGTTCTTC.

This chain joins TRBV29-1 and TRBJ1-1; D is perhaps TRBD1 (6 bases). V lost 4 bases to trimming and J lost 5 bases, with 11 bases between them. The germline V gene has CDR1 SQVTM and CDR2 ANQGSEA. The CDR3 is 12 residues long. The CDR3 DNA sequence: TGCAGCGTTGCGGAGGGGGGGACTGAAGCTTTCTTT. Translation gives CSVAEGGTEAFF.

The chain links TRBV21-1 to TRBJ1-1; the table's D call, TRBD1, has no DNA check behind it. TRBV21-1 is flagged as a pseudogene. This CDR3 spans 13 amino acids. The CDR3 protein is CASSTRDRGEAFF. The CDR3 DNA reads as TGTGCCAGCAGCACCAGGGACAGGGGAGAAGCTTTCTTT.

The rearrangement joins TRBV5-6 to TRBJ2-7; D is perhaps TRBD1 (6 bases). The CDR3 sequence is 14 residues long. From germline, CDR1 is SGHDT and CDR2 YYEEEE. The ends were cut back, 6 bases at V and 1 base at J, with 14 bases in the middle. The CDR3 sequence: CASTYRVGSYEQYV. In nucleotides, the CDR3 is TGTGCCAGCACCTACAGGGTGGGATCCTACGAGCAGTACGTC.

V and J are TRBV19 and TRBJ1-2; D possibly corresponds to TRBD1 (6 bases). V was cut by 6 bases and J by 3 bases, with 11 bases left in between. Germline assignment: CDR1 LNHDA and CDR2 SQIVND (reference sequence). The CDR3 sequence is 13 residues long. In DNA, the CDR3 is TGTGCCAGTAGCGTACAGGGAGACTATGGCTACACCTTC. It specifies CASSVQGDYGYTF.

V gene TRBV19 combines with J gene TRBJ1-6, with unresolved D. The germline V gene has CDR1 LNHDA and CDR2 SQIVND (reference sequence). The ends were cut back, 5 bases at V and 10 bases at J, with 15 bases in the middle. This CDR3 comprises 14 residues. DNA for the CDR3: TGTGCCAGTAGTCCGGACTCCCGGGGATCACCCCTCCACTTT. Translated: CASSPDSRGSPLHF.

The chain is built from TRBV14 and TRBJ1-2; a possible D gene is TRBD1 (5 bases). Germline V gives CDR1 SGHDN, CDR2 FVKESK. The CDR3 sequence is 12 residues long. Deletions cut 4 bases from V and 8 bases from J, with 11 bases between. The CDR3 region has the DNA TGTGCCAGCAGCCGCAGGGAGGTCGGCTACACCTTC. It codes for CASSRREVGYTF.

CDR3 DNA: TGTGCCAGCAGCCCCCGGACAGGGTACACCGGGGAGCTGTTTTTT. Protein sequence: CASSPRTGYTGELFF. This chain joins TRBV7-3 and TRBJ2-2, with 8 positions matching TRBD1. From germline, CDR1 is SGHTA and CDR2 FQGTGA. V lost 5 bases, J lost 3 bases, and 5 bases stayed unmatched. CDR3 length equals 15 residues.

This sequence joins TRBV2 and TRBJ1-4; no clear D. Germline lookup yields CDR1 SNHLY and CDR2 FYNNEI. The CDR3 contains 11 residues. The V and J ends lost 7 bases and 4 bases respectively, with 4 bases between them. CDR3 region: CASTYNEKLFF. The CDR3 nucleotides read TGTGCCAGCACGTATAATGAAAAACTGTTTTTT.

The V gene is TRBV9, the J gene TRBJ1-2; 8 nucleotides align to TRBD1. Germline values: CDR1 SGDLS, CDR2 YYNGEE. CDR3 size: 15 residues. V shed 4 bases, J shed 4 bases, and the junction held 9 bases outside the gene matches. Written as DNA, the CDR3 is TGTGCCAGCAGCCCTAAGACAGGGGTGGGCTATGGCTACACCTTC. It specifies CASSPKTGVGYGYTF. Drawing the rest from reference TRBV9 and TRBJ1-2, the complete variable domain is DSGVTQTPKHLITATGQRVTLRCSPRSGDLSVYWYQQSLDQGLQFLIQYYNGEERAKGNILERFSAQQFPDLHSELNLSSLELGDSALYFCASSPKTGVGYGYTFGSGTRLTVV.

The rearrangement uses TRBV6-4 and TRBJ2-2, with a weak D call TRBD2 (5 bases). Germline CDR1 is MRHNA and CDR2 is SNTAGT. CDR3 length equals 16 residues. The ends were cut back, 6 bases at V and 5 bases at J, with 19 bases in the middle. CDR3 residues: CASRQSSGMRTGELFF. The CDR3, as DNA: TGTGCCAGCAGGCAAAGCTCCGGGATGAGGACCGGGGAGCTGTTTTTT.

V usage is TRBV5-1 and J usage is TRBJ1-2, with D maybe TRBD1 (6 bases). V lost 3 bases, J lost 13 bases, and 19 bases lay in between. In germline, CDR1 is SGHRS, CDR2 YFSETQ. This CDR3 has 13 amino acids. The CDR3: CASSSLRDTPSTF. The DNA of the CDR3 is TGCGCCAGCAGCTCACTCCGGGACACACCATCCACCTTC.

The rearrangement uses TRBV6-1 and TRBJ2-2; a weak D match, TRBD1 (5 bases). The CDR3 runs 14 residues. Germline V gene lookup returns CDR1 MNHNS and CDR2 SASEGT. Trimming cost V 3 bases and J 6 bases, with 11 bases left between them. In DNA form, the CDR3 reads TGTGCCAGCAGTGAGGGGCCAGGGCCCGGGGAGCTGTTTTTT. This codes for CASSEGPGPGELFF.

V usage is TRBV7-2 and J usage is TRBJ2-5, with 8 bases matching TRBD1. Per the germline V gene, CDR1 is SGHTA and CDR2 is FQGNSA. V lost 5 bases, J lost 4 bases, and 6 bases stayed unmatched. CDR3 size: 14 residues. The CDR3 region is CASSRDRSSETQYF. The CDR3, as DNA: TGTGCCAGCAGCCGGGACAGGTCTTCAGAGACCCAGTACTTC.